These 31 T cell receptor beta chains were all obtained from the same sample, sequenced in a study of T-cell memory formation after mild COVID-19. Via MiXCR, TCRdb re-called the 5' RACE reads, giving one row per CDR3 protein. This sample has around 300,000 distinct CDR3 sequences, with roughly 18% found just once. The sample was PBMCs or a T cell subset sorted from them (not recorded which). All receptors derive from a man between 18 and 35 years old who had mild COVID-19 (a few samples of this study predate the infection). Cell type and time point are not known.

This clonotype was recorded many times. The chain combines TRBV20-1 with TRBJ1-2, with unresolved D. This CDR3 is 13 amino acids long. The V gene's germline CDR1 is DFQATT and CDR2 SNEGSKA (reference sequence). Trimming removed 5 bases from V and 5 bases from J, with 15 bases in between. The CDR3 reads CSAGRLRPYGYTF. The CDR3 DNA reads TGCAGTGCTGGGAGACTAAGGCCTTATGGCTACACCTTC.

This clonotype was observed a handful of times. The chain carries TRBV20-1 and TRBJ2-1; 10 bases align to TRBD1. The CDR3 is 14 residues long. J lost 8 bases, V lost 6 bases, and 10 bases had no gene match. CDR1 is DFQATT and CDR2 is SNEGSKA in the germline V gene (reference sequence). CDR3 sequence: CSAGGGTGADEQFF. In DNA, the CDR3 is TGCAGTGCGGGGGGTGGGACAGGGGCGGATGAGCAGTTCTTC.

This chain joins TRBV7-2 and TRBJ2-3; D is uncertain. CDR3 length equals 13 residues. Deletions cut 5 bases from V and 4 bases from J, with 10 bases between. Germline CDR1 and CDR2: SGHTA and FQGNSA. The CDR3 DNA sequence: TGTGCCAGCAGCGCCCCGTGGGCAGATACGCAGTATTTT. It specifies CASSAPWADTQYF. The full variable domain, its missing parts supplied by reference TRBV7-2 and TRBJ2-3, is GAGVSQSPSNKVTEKGKDVELRCDPISGHTALYWYRQSLGQGLEFLIYFQGNSAPDKSGLPSDRFSAERTGGSVSTLTIQRTQQEDSAVYLCASSAPWADTQYFGPGTRLTVL.

This clonotype was recorded a few times. The CDR3, as DNA: TGTGCCACCAGCCCGGGACAGAGCTACAATGAGCAGTTCTTC. Translating it yields CATSPGQSYNEQFF. The chain employs TRBV15 and TRBJ2-1; the match to TRBD1 covers 7 bases. The CDR3 spans 14 residues. Per the germline V gene, CDR1 is LNHNV and CDR2 is YYDKDF (reference sequence). Trimming removed 5 bases from V and 3 bases from J; junction bases left unmatched: 4.

This clonotype was seen a few times. For the CDR3, the DNA is TGTGCCAGCAGCTCTGGATGGCGGGAGGTTAACTATGGCTACACCTTC. Its protein product is CASSSGWREVNYGYTF. This sequence joins TRBV7-9 and TRBJ1-2; D not certain. The germline gives CDR1 SEHNR, CDR2 FQNEAQ (reference sequence). CDR3 length equals 16 residues. V was cut by 4 bases and J by 1 base, with 16 bases left in between.

Written as DNA, the CDR3 is TGTGCCAGCAGTTACGGACAGGGAGGTACCGGGGAGCTGTTTTTT. Translation: CASSYGQGGTGELFF. This chain uses TRBV6-6 with TRBJ2-2; 8 positions match TRBD1. After removal of 2 bases from V and 5 bases from J, the junction contained 4 bases not matched to a gene. Germline V lookup: CDR1 MNHNY, CDR2 SVGAGI (reference sequence). The CDR3 sequence is 15 residues long.

There are a few counts of this clonotype. The gene calls are TRBV12-5 and TRBJ1-1; D uncertain. Trimming pared 6 bases from V and 4 bases from J, leaving 9 bases between. CDR1 LGHNT and CDR2 FRNRAP come from the germline V gene. CDR3 length: 12 residues. This CDR3 reads CASGNDITEAFF. Written as DNA, the CDR3 is TGTGCTAGTGGCAATGACATCACTGAAGCTTTCTTT.

This clonotype appeared many times. The chain is built from TRBV20-1 and TRBJ2-3; D perhaps matches TRBD1 (5 bases). Between the trimmed V and J ends, which lost 3 bases and 5 bases, there was a span of 12 bases. Per germline, CDR1 DFQATT and CDR2 SNEGSKA (reference sequence). This CDR3 spans 13 amino acids. The CDR3 is CSARGPWGDTQYF. The CDR3, as DNA: TGCAGTGCTAGGGGGCCTTGGGGAGATACGCAGTATTTT.

The chain combines TRBV7-2 with TRBJ2-1; 9 bases match TRBD2. V lost 1 base to trimming and J lost 6 bases; unmatched junction nucleotides: 4. Germline V CDR1 and CDR2: SGHTA, FQGNSA. The CDR3 loop spans 15 amino acids. CDR3 region: CASSLGSGGPNEQFF. DNA for the CDR3: TGTGCCAGCAGCTTAGGTAGCGGGGGACCCAATGAGCAGTTCTTC.

This chain connects TRBV6-2 or TRBV6-3 to TRBJ1-2, with D maybe TRBD1 (5 bases). Looked up from germline, CDR1 is MNHEY and CDR2 is SVGEGT. The CDR3 spans 14 residues. V gave up 0 bases and J gave up 2 bases, with 7 bases separating them. The CDR3 is CASSYSTANYGYTF. CDR3 coding DNA: TGTGCCAGCAGTTACTCGACAGCAAACTATGGCTACACCTTC.

This chain links TRBV28 with TRBJ2-3; 15 bases align to TRBD2. This CDR3 spans 15 amino acids. V lost 4 bases to trimming and J lost 5 bases; unmatched junction nucleotides: 1. Germline CDR1 and CDR2: MDHEN and SYDVKM. The CDR3 nucleotides are TGTGCCAGCAGTTGGACTAGCGGGGGGGTAGATACGCAGTATTTT. It translates to CASSWTSGGVDTQYF. Using reference TRBV28 and TRBJ2-3 for the parts outside the CDR3, the full variable domain is DVKVTQSSRYLVKRTGEKVFLECVQDMDHENMFWYRQDPGLGLRLIYFSYDVKMKEKGDIPEGYSVSREKKERFSLILESASTNQTSMYLCASSWTSGGVDTQYFGPGTRLTVL.

This clonotype appeared many times. The V and J genes are TRBV4-1 and TRBJ1-4; a possible D gene is TRBD1 (5 bases). The germline V gene encodes CDR1 MGHRA and CDR2 YSYEKL. The CDR3 runs 14 residues. V was clipped by 1 base and J by 8 bases, with 11 bases between them. CDR3: CASSQVQGEEKLFF. CDR3 coding DNA: TGCGCCAGCAGCCAAGTTCAAGGGGAGGAAAAACTGTTTTTT.

This clonotype was found many times. The rearrangement links TRBV7-3 to TRBJ2-6; D is unresolved. Germline V CDR1 and CDR2: SGHTA, FQGTGA. Between the trimmed V and J ends, which lost 3 bases and 1 base, there was a span of 10 bases. This CDR3 region has 16 residues. Written as DNA, the CDR3 is TGTGCCAGCAGCTTCCTTGGAGCGTCTGGGGCCAACGTCCTGACTTTC. Protein: CASSFLGASGANVLTF.

J is TRBJ2-7 and V is TRBV15; 7 positions agree with TRBD2. V shed 4 bases, J shed 4 bases, and the junction held 7 bases outside the gene matches. CDR1 LNHNV and CDR2 YYDKDF come from the germline V gene (reference sequence). The CDR3 covers 14 residues. The CDR3 DNA reads TGTGCCACCAGCAACCGCAAAGCGGGGTACGAGCAGTACTTC. Its protein is CATSNRKAGYEQYF.

This clonotype was counted between two and nine times. This rearrangement joins TRBV29-1 to TRBJ2-3; weak D call: TRBD2 (6 bases). The V end was cut by 2 bases, the J end by 2 bases, with 11 bases between. CDR3 length equals 14 residues. Germline V lookup: CDR1 SQVTM, CDR2 ANQGSEA. This chain's CDR3 is CSVERTTFTDTQYF. Written as DNA, the CDR3 is TGCAGCGTTGAAAGGACTACCTTCACAGATACGCAGTATTTT.

This clonotype was detected only a few times. The rearrangement links TRBV7-2 to TRBJ2-3; a weak D match, TRBD2 (7 bases). CDR1 is SGHTA, CDR2 FQGNSA, per germline. This CDR3 has 19 residues. The V end was cut by 4 bases, the J end by 0 bases, with 23 bases between. Here the CDR3 reads CASSSPVGGGPVSTDTQYF. In DNA, the CDR3 is TGTGCCAGCAGCTCCCCCGTGGGCGGGGGCCCCGTGAGCACAGATACGCAGTATTTT.

This chain joins TRBV3-1 and TRBJ2-5; 9 bases are a match to TRBD2. The CDR3 totals 16 residues. The V gene's germline CDR1 is LGHDT and CDR2 YNNKEL (reference sequence). V trimming: 0 bases; J trimming: 3 bases; junction bases outside the gene matches: 5. The CDR3 sequence is CASSQEGGGAEETQYF. As DNA, the CDR3 is TGTGCCAGCAGCCAAGAAGGCGGGGGGGCCGAAGAGACCCAGTACTTC.

The chain joins TRBV9 to TRBJ2-1, with 12 bases fitting TRBD2. V was pared by 4 bases and J by 2 bases, with 4 bases of the junction left unmatched. The CDR3 length is 16 residues. In germline, CDR1 is SGDLS, CDR2 YYNGEE. The CDR3 reads CASSSRTSGAYNEQFF. As DNA, the CDR3 is TGTGCCAGCAGCTCGCGGACTAGCGGGGCCTACAATGAGCAGTTCTTC. Filled out from reference TRBV9 and TRBJ2-1, the complete variable domain reads DSGVTQTPKHLITATGQRVTLRCSPRSGDLSVYWYQQSLDQGLQFLIQYYNGEERAKGNILERFSAQQFPDLHSELNLSSLELGDSALYFCASSSRTSGAYNEQFFGPGTRLTVL.

This chain connects TRBV6-5 to TRBJ1-2; D might be TRBD1 (5 bases). Trimming removed 4 bases from V and 8 bases from J, with 23 bases in between. This CDR3 has 16 residues. Germline V lookup: CDR1 MNHEY, CDR2 SVGAGI. DNA for the CDR3: TGTGCCAGCAGTTCTCGGGGGGGAGTTTTCGACTTCGGCTACACCTTC. Translated: CASSSRGGVFDFGYTF.

The gene calls are TRBV12-3 or TRBV12-4 and TRBJ2-7, with D possibly matching TRBD1 (5 bases). This CDR3 has 14 residues. The ends were cut back, 2 bases at V and 3 bases at J, with 11 bases in the middle. DNA for the CDR3: TGTGCCAGCAGTTTAAGTTCAGGGTACTACGAGCAGTACTTC. Amino acid sequence: CASSLSSGYYEQYF.

This clonotype came up a few times. The chain has TRBV4-3 and TRBJ2-7; D might be TRBD2 (6 bases). Trimming shortened V by 2 bases and J by 6 bases, and 17 bases separated the two germline ends. Germline V lookup: CDR1 LGHNA, CDR2 YSLEER. The CDR3 covers 15 residues. DNA for the CDR3: TGCGCCAGCAGCCAATGGAGTCAGGGAGGACGCGAGCAGTACTTC. Translating gives CASSQWSQGGREQYF.

The chain couples TRBV27 to TRBJ2-2; D unclear. V lost 5 bases to trimming and J lost 6 bases, with 13 bases between them. The CDR3 runs 14 residues. The V gene's germline CDR1 is MNHEY and CDR2 SMNVEV (reference sequence). As DNA, the CDR3 is TGTGCCAGCAGTCCGATCCCGAGCGCCGGGGAGCTGTTTTTT. It yields the protein CASSPIPSAGELFF.

This clonotype was seen a few times. The gene calls are TRBV20-1 and TRBJ2-1, with D perhaps TRBD2 (5 bases). The CDR3 is 11 amino acids. The V and J ends lost 4 bases and 9 bases respectively, with 10 bases between them. The germline CDR1 and CDR2 sequences are DFQATT and SNEGSKA (reference sequence). CDR3 amino acids: CSATLAREQFF. The CDR3 DNA sequence: TGCAGTGCTACCCTAGCTCGTGAGCAGTTCTTC.

This clonotype showed up just a few times. The genes are TRBV7-9 and TRBJ2-5; possibly TRBD2 for D (5 bases). V was pared by 5 bases and J by 1 base, with 11 bases between. The CDR3 contains 14 residues. Germline V gene lookup returns CDR1 SEHNR and CDR2 FQNEAQ (reference sequence). The CDR3 DNA is TGTGCCAGCAGCCCCGAGCGGCTCCAAGAGACCCAGTACTTC. Translated: CASSPERLQETQYF.

This chain joins TRBV6-5 and TRBJ2-3; TRBD1 might be the D (5 bases). The germline V gene encodes CDR1 MNHEY and CDR2 SVGAGI. V lost 4 bases, J lost 2 bases, and 10 bases lay in between. CDR3 length equals 14 residues. CDR3 protein: CASSWGRDTDTQYF. For the CDR3, the DNA is TGTGCCAGCAGTTGGGGCAGAGACACAGATACGCAGTATTTT.

The chain couples TRBV6-6 to TRBJ1-1, with 12 positions matching TRBD1. V shed 2 bases and J 6 bases; nucleotides not matched to a gene: 16. Germline V gives CDR1 MNHNY, CDR2 SVGAGI (reference sequence). The CDR3 is 19 residues long. The CDR3 sequence: CASSYTYWPRDRGPPEAFF. CDR3 DNA sequence: TGTGCCAGCAGTTACACATACTGGCCTCGGGACAGGGGGCCCCCTGAAGCTTTCTTT.

The sample holds many counts of this clonotype. An end of the junction does not agree with germline; a read error may underlie this. The chain is built from TRBV5-1 and TRBJ1-1; D uncertain. Germline CDR1 and CDR2: SGHRS and YFSETQ. This CDR3 has 11 residues. The CDR3 nucleotides read TGTGCCAGCAGTTTGGGCACTGAAGCTTTCTTT. This codes for CASSLGTEAFF.

The chain links TRBV4-1 to TRBJ1-1, with D possibly being TRBD1 (5 bases). Trimming cost V 1 base and J 3 bases, with 12 bases left between them. The germline V gene encodes CDR1 MGHRA and CDR2 YSYEKL. The CDR3 covers 15 residues. CDR3 nucleotides: TGCGCCAGCAGCCAAGGGCCGGGAGGGGACACTGAAGCTTTCTTT. Residues: CASSQGPGGDTEAFF.

This clonotype showed up just a few times. CDR3 protein: CASSLSWASGSSYEQYV. The DNA of the CDR3 is TGTGCCAGCAGTTTATCCTGGGCTAGCGGGAGCTCCTACGAGCAGTACGTC. V and J are TRBV28 and TRBJ2-7; 10 bases fit TRBD2. V was pared by 1 base and J by 0 bases, with 6 bases of the junction left unmatched. From germline, CDR1 is MDHEN and CDR2 SYDVKM. CDR3 length equals 17 residues.

This clonotype has only a few counts. V and J are TRBV4-3 and TRBJ1-2; TRBD1 aligns across 8 bases. Germline CDR1 LGHNA, CDR2 YSLEER. Trimming removed 2 bases from V and 4 bases from J; junction bases left unmatched: 3. CDR3 size: 14 residues. The CDR3 reads CASSQQGAVYGYTF. The CDR3 DNA follows: TGCGCCAGCAGCCAACAGGGGGCCGTCTATGGCTACACCTTC.

A few counts support this clonotype. The V and J genes are TRBV4-3 and TRBJ1-1; no clear D. In germline, CDR1 is LGHNA, CDR2 YSLEER. This CDR3 contains 15 residues. The V gene lost 0 bases and the J gene lost 4 bases, with 12 bases spanning the gap. The CDR3, as DNA: TGCGCCAGCAGCCAAGACGAGACGGGGAGCACTGAAGCTTTCTTT. Its protein is CASSQDETGSTEAFF.